What follows describes a single T cell receptor beta chain. This sample was included in a study of OX40 agonist ivuxolimab in advanced cancers. Blood draws occurred at baseline, cycle 4 day 1, and cycle 7 day 1. Sequencing was performed with immunoSEQ multiplex PCR; in TCRdb, only in-frame clones are kept and a portion is missing. The sample yields tens of thousands of clones, approximately 92% seen once. The starting material was CD4+ or CD8+ T cells sorted from blood, obtained in a trial of the OX40 agonist ivuxolimab. The TCR originated in an adult with an advanced solid tumor such as melanoma, head and neck, liver or kidney cancer.

CDR3 sequence (DNA): TGCGCCAGCAGTGCCCCAGGGGGCGCGCAAGAGACCCAGTACTTC. Protein sequence: CASSAPGGAQETQYF. V usage is TRBV10-2 and J usage is TRBJ2-5; 8 nucleotides match TRBD1. This CDR3 contains 15 residues. Unmatched junction bases numbered 6, after V lost 4 bases and J lost 2 bases. The germline gives CDR1 WSHSY, CDR2 SAAADI.